The next 20 T cell receptor beta chains were all read from a single sample in a study of Ad26.COV2.S vaccination and SARS-CoV-2 variants. Treatment defined: around 19 received Ad26.COV2.S at low or high dose, single or two shots; five or six received placebo; per-sample allocation not given. Collection of the samples took place on day 63 after the first injection of vaccine or placebo. TCRdb's copy holds only in-frame clones and misses some; the assay was immunoSEQ multiplex PCR. The table shows some 340,000 clones, with around four fifths occurring only once. Sequencing used peripheral blood, obtained in a trial of Ad26.COV2.S vaccine versus placebo. Receptors were obtained from a person aged 18-65 years who received the Ad26.COV2.S COVID-19 vaccine or a placebo.

The chain is built from TRBV11-3 and TRBJ2-7; no reliable D call. Germline CDR1 and CDR2: SGHNT and YENEEA. The CDR3 runs 13 residues. The germline V and J ends were trimmed by 5 bases and 7 bases, with 15 bases remaining between them. The CDR3 here is CASSPGPGLEQYF. The CDR3 bases are TGTGCCAGCAGCCCGGGCCCCGGGCTGGAGCAGTACTTC.

This CDR3 is CASSRPGMGEQYF. CDR3 in DNA: TGTGCCAGCAGCCGTCCGGGAATGGGGGAGCAGTACTTC. The chain employs TRBV11-2 and TRBJ2-7; TRBD2 might be the D (5 bases). V lost 5 bases and J lost 7, with 15 bases in between. Germline CDR1 and CDR2: SGHAT and FQNNGV. The length of the CDR3 is 13 residues. Looking up the rest from reference TRBV11-2 and TRBJ2-7 gives the full variable domain: EAGVAQSPRYKIIEKRQSVAFWCNPISGHATLYWYQQILGQGPKLLIQFQNNGVVDDSQLPKDRFSAERLKGVDSTLKIQPAKLEDSAVYLCASSRPGMGEQYFGPGTRLTVT.

The J gene is TRBJ1-1, the V gene TRBV2; maybe TRBD1 (5 bases). The germline gives CDR1 SNHLY, CDR2 FYNNEI. The CDR3 extends over 18 amino acids. V gave up 0 bases and J gave up 5 bases, with 22 bases separating them. The DNA for the CDR3 is TGTGCCAGCAGTGAAGCGAAAGGGGCGCCCTTTGGGAGTACTGAAGCTTTCTTT. Translated: CASSEAKGAPFGSTEAFF.

As concerns this clone: Other DNA sequences of this sample code for an identical CDR3. The chain carries TRBV7-3 and TRBJ2-7; D is possibly TRBD2 (5 bases). V lost 5 bases, J lost 5 bases, and 10 bases lay in between. The CDR3 sequence is 12 residues long. The germline V gene encodes CDR1 SGHTA and CDR2 FQGTGA. CDR3 bases: TGTGCCAGCAGCGTTACAGCGGACGAGCAGTACTTC. This gives the protein CASSVTADEQYF.

This sequence joins TRBV18 and TRBJ1-5; unclear D gene. V was trimmed by 6 bases and J by 0 bases, leaving 15 bases between them. This CDR3 has 16 amino acids. Germline values: CDR1 KGHSH, CDR2 LQKENI. Here the CDR3 DNA reads TGTGCCAGCTCCCGCTTGGAGCGTAATAGCAATCAGCCCCAGCATTTT. This sequence encodes CASSRLERNSNQPQHF.

The rearrangement links TRBV4-1 to TRBJ2-2; D not resolved. V dropped 6 bases and J dropped 1 base, with 9 bases sitting between them. The CDR3 is 14 amino acids. The germline V gene encodes CDR1 MGHRA and CDR2 YSYEKL. Here the CDR3 reads CASSLLGNTGELFF. DNA for the CDR3: TGCGCCAGCAGTCTACTGGGGAACACCGGGGAGCTGTTTTTT.

The gene calls are TRBV5-1 and TRBJ2-7; 9 nucleotides agree with TRBD1. This CDR3 is built from 18 residues. The junction had 12 bases not matched to a gene; V was cut back by 2 bases and J by 0 bases. The V gene's germline CDR1 is SGHRS and CDR2 YFSETQ. The CDR3 protein is CASSLLPVQGASSYEQYF. DNA of the CDR3: TGCGCCAGCAGCTTACTCCCTGTACAGGGGGCGAGCTCCTACGAGCAGTACTTC.

V usage is TRBV2 and J usage is TRBJ1-5; D might be TRBD1 (6 bases). Germline CDR1 and CDR2: SNHLY and FYNNEI. The length of the CDR3 is 15 residues. V lost 2 bases, J lost 2 bases, and 10 bases lay in between. The CDR3 is CASSEWGARNQPQHF. The CDR3 DNA sequence: TGTGCCAGCAGTGAATGGGGGGCACGCAATCAGCCCCAGCATTTT.

The rearrangement joins TRBV6-5 to TRBJ1-6; a possible D gene is TRBD1 (6 bases). CDR1 MNHEY and CDR2 SVGAGI come from the germline V gene. Trimming cost V 6 bases and J 14 bases, with 14 bases left between them. The CDR3 has 12 amino acids. CDR3: CASRAFEGALHF. CDR3 coding DNA: TGTGCCAGCAGGGCCTTTGAGGGGGCCCTCCACTTT.

This chain joins TRBV12-3 or TRBV12-4 and TRBJ1-5, with unresolved D. V was pared by 2 bases and J by 4 bases, with 6 bases between. This CDR3 is built from 13 residues. In nucleotides, the CDR3 is TGTGCCAGCAGTTTAATCAGAAATCAGCCCCAGCATTTT. Protein product: CASSLIRNQPQHF.

This clone has just a few counts. The DNA for the CDR3 is TGTGCCAGTAGTCCCGGGACAGTGAACACTGAAGCTTTCTTT. It specifies CASSPGTVNTEAFF. This chain connects TRBV19 to TRBJ1-1; TRBD1 aligns across 7 bases. V trimming: 5 bases; J trimming: 0 bases; junction bases outside the gene matches: 3. CDR1 and CDR2 from the germline V gene are LNHDA and SQIVND (reference sequence). The CDR3 extends over 14 amino acids. Full variable domain (remainder filled in from reference TRBV19 and TRBJ1-1): DGGITQSPKYLFRKEGQNVTLSCEQNLNHDAMYWYRQDPGQGLRLIYYSQIVNDFQKGDIAEGYSVSREKKESFPLTVTSAQKNPTAFYLCASSPGTVNTEAFFGQGTRLTVV.

The rearrangement joins TRBV6-5 to TRBJ1-2, with D possibly being TRBD1 (5 bases). The CDR3 covers 14 residues. The ends were cut back, 2 bases at V and 8 bases at J, with 15 bases in the middle. Germline V gene data show CDR1 as MNHEY and CDR2 as SVGAGI. CDR3 sequence (DNA): TGTGCCAGCAGTTACCCCGGGACGGCGGAGGGCTACACCTTC. Its translation: CASSYPGTAEGYTF.

The CDR3 nucleotides read TGTGCCAGCAGCTCATCTCGAGGTGGGACAACAAACACTGAAGCTTTCTTT. This gives the protein CASSSSRGGTTNTEAFF. This chain connects TRBV7-8 to TRBJ1-1, with D possibly matching TRBD1 (6 bases). The CDR3 extends over 17 amino acids. CDR1 is SGHVS and CDR2 is FQNEAQ in the germline V gene. The ends were cut back, 4 bases at V and 2 bases at J, with 20 bases in the middle.

The rearrangement uses TRBV6-5 and TRBJ2-5; TRBD2 aligns across 9 bases. The CDR3 has 15 amino acids. Looked up from germline, CDR1 is MNHEY and CDR2 is SVGAGI. Trimming took 8 bases from V and 5 from J; bases not matched to a gene: 12. The CDR3 reads CASAASGVSGETQYF. The CDR3, as DNA: TGTGCCAGCGCGGCTAGCGGGGTGAGCGGGGAGACCCAGTACTTC.

The chain is built from TRBV12-3 or TRBV12-4 and TRBJ1-2; no clear D. CDR3 length equals 12 residues. Trimming removed 3 bases at V and 8 bases at J, with 10 bases between. The CDR3 region is CASSFFQRGYTF. CDR3 nucleotide sequence: TGTGCCAGCAGTTTCTTTCAAAGGGGCTACACCTTC.

CDR3 sequence: CSAGPVTEAFF. The CDR3 DNA reads TGCAGTGCGGGGCCGGTCACTGAAGCTTTCTTT. The genes are TRBV20-1 and TRBJ1-1; D perhaps matches TRBD1 (5 bases). Looked up from germline, CDR1 is DFQATT and CDR2 is SNEGSKA (reference sequence). V was clipped by 6 bases and J by 4 bases, with 9 bases between them. The CDR3 is 11 amino acids.

V is TRBV5-1 and J is TRBJ2-3; D ambiguous. The CDR3 contains 16 residues. V gave up 3 bases and J gave up 2 bases, with 16 bases separating them. Per germline, CDR1 SGHRS and CDR2 YFSETQ. The CDR3 sequence is CASSYGVLVLTDTQYF. CDR3 nucleotide sequence: TGCGCCAGCAGCTATGGTGTACTCGTCCTCACAGATACGCAGTATTTT.

V usage is TRBV7-9 and J usage is TRBJ1-3; D might be TRBD1 (6 bases). The CDR3 is made up of 17 amino acids. The germline CDR1 and CDR2 sequences are SEHNR and FQNEAQ (reference sequence). Trimming removed 1 base from V and 0 bases from J, with 13 bases in between. This CDR3 reads CASSLGTSGASGNTIYF. CDR3 bases: TGTGCCAGCAGCTTAGGTACCTCGGGGGCCTCTGGAAACACCATATATTTT.

The V call is TRBV4-2, the J call TRBJ2-5; 14 nucleotides align to TRBD2. CDR1 and CDR2 from the germline V gene are LGHNA and YNFKEQ. CDR3 length: 20 residues. After removal of 0 bases from V and 0 bases from J, the junction contained 9 bases not matched to a gene. The CDR3 reads CASSQDWTSGGLGYQETQYF. The CDR3 DNA is TGTGCCAGCAGCCAAGATTGGACTAGCGGGGGGCTGGGGTACCAAGAGACCCAGTACTTC.

The table lists this clone with a count of one. V gene TRBV28 combines with J gene TRBJ1-5; the D gene is possibly TRBD1 (6 bases). The V end lost 5 bases, the J end lost 5 bases, and 13 bases lay between the germline ends. Germline CDR1 MDHEN, CDR2 SYDVKM. The CDR3 has 14 amino acids. The CDR3 spells CASSTGGADQPQHF. The CDR3 DNA is TGTGCCAGCAGTACGGGGGGGGCAGATCAGCCCCAGCATTTT.